This T cell receptor beta chain is drawn from a study of blood T cell repertoires in COVID-19 (dated by TCRdb to the early 2020s). Background for the entire study: Samples from collaborators originated in the United States, Italy and Spain and spanned both the acute and convalescent phases of COVID-19. The prospective study material was composed of cDNA or gDNA derived from T cells, B-cell-depleted T cells, or PBMCs. Subjects who had been exposed to COVID-19, were actively infected with it, or had recovered from it provided the deeply sampled blood TCRbeta repertoires that made up the dataset. The repertoires were released in a freely available public database intended as a resource for research on the immune response to SARS-CoV-2. The samples were drawn from two sources: the first 160 participants of the ongoing ImmuneRACE study, and 1,200 or so subjects contributed by 6 global collaborators. A de-identified subject ID, COVID-19 status, age in years and sex were almost always included in the sample metadata. HLA class I and class II types, where available, came from metadata supplied by the sample provider rather than from assay-based typing.

One collaborating source in Seattle enrolled patients during active infection and followed them longitudinally through the course of disease. The collaborating institutions used their own protocols to collect whole blood in K2EDTA tubes. For TCRbeta analysis, collaborators shipped samples as frozen whole blood, isolated PBMCs, or DNA extracted from either of those sample types. About this clone itself: It has no known antigen specificity. No per-base quality is available; no much larger clone lies one base away.

TCRbeta CDR3 regions were amplified from genomic DNA using the immunoSEQ Assay, a bias-controlled multiplex PCR. In the authors' own workflow: The number of nucleated cells in each sample was estimated from the amplification of reference gene primers within the assay. Sequence reads were collapsed and filtered to measure the absolute abundance of every unique TCRbeta CDR3 rearrangement. For each sample, productive Simpson clonality was calculated by taking the square root of Simpson's diversity index across productive rearrangements. TCRdb obtained this table from immuneACCESS and retained in-frame rearrangements with V and J assigned. These tables miss some clones; where compared with another copy, unresolved V genes account for less than half of the shortfall, and the remainder is unexplained. The V and J calls and clone size come from that table; D and trimming were worked out from the DNA. In this sample the table shows approximately 45,000 clones, approximately 87% of which occur a single time. Roughly 3.7% of the sample lies in the top ten.

The CDR3 covers 15 residues, taking in both the cysteine and the phenylalanine. Only the CDR3 region is kept as DNA, spanning 45 bases read in frame from base 1. V and J lose 0 bases and 6 bases, and a span of 16 bases separates them. The germline V gene (reference sequence) gives CDR1 as SGHNT and CDR2 as YYREEE. What the work shows at the level of the full study, not this receptor alone: The quantity of clinical and demographic metadata differed by source and by participant and was supplied without curation.

Material: peripheral blood. In this chain, TRBV5-4 is recombined with TRBJ2-7; the D segment cannot be called with confidence. The sequence came from a man aged 40-49 years with COVID-19, enrolled during active disease. The nucleotide sequence reads TGTGCCAGCAGCTTGGGGCGTTCCCTAGGTGGCGAGCAGTACTTC. Translated, this is CASSLGRSLGGEQYF.